Below, 20 T cell receptor beta chains from the same sample are listed, as sequenced in a study of cytomegalovirus exposure and HLA in healthy donors (dated by TCRdb to 2016 to 2017). Library generation was performed with the immunoSEQ multiplex PCR assay. What TCRdb holds here is the immuneACCESS table cut down to in-frame rearrangements. Part of the clones is not present; checked against another copy, under half of the missing clones reflect an unresolved V gene, and the others are unexplained. Present in this sample are 150,000 to 200,000 clones, 86% of which were seen just once. Under 3.5% of the sample lies in the top ten. The specimen was PBMCs. The receptor set was obtained from a young man in good health and CMV-seropositive.

This rearrangement joins TRBV28 to TRBJ1-2; 9 positions agree with TRBD1. This CDR3 is 14 amino acids long. The J segment lost 8 bases and the V segment lost 8 bases, leaving 12 bases of the junction unmatched. CDR1 and CDR2 from the germline V gene are MDHEN and SYDVKM. For the CDR3, the DNA is TGTGCCAGCTTTAACCGGGACAGGGTGGACGGCTACACCTTC. Amino acids: CASFNRDRVDGYTF.

This chain links TRBV5-5 with TRBJ1-1; weak D call: TRBD1 (5 bases). Per germline, CDR1 SGHKS and CDR2 YYEKEE (reference sequence). Trimming took off 0 bases at V and 6 bases at J, with 6 bases between the two ends. The CDR3 is 12 amino acids. CDR3 residues: CASSLETAEAFF. The CDR3 nucleotides are TGTGCCAGCAGCTTGGAGACAGCTGAAGCTTTCTTT.

The V call is TRBV6-1, the J call TRBJ2-7; 9 bases are a match to TRBD1. CDR1 is MNHNS, CDR2 SASEGT, per germline. The CDR3 consists of 14 residues. V lost 5 bases to trimming and J lost 4 bases; unmatched junction nucleotides: 6. CDR3 in DNA: TGTGCCAGCAGTTTGGGGACAGGGCGGTACGAGCAGTACTTC. This gives the protein CASSLGTGRYEQYF.

This sequence joins TRBV6-5 and TRBJ2-5, with a possible D match to TRBD2 (7 bases). Trimming stripped 6 bases from V and 9 bases from J, with 23 bases between. The CDR3 runs to 15 residues. Germline V CDR1 and CDR2: MNHEY, SVGAGI. The chain's CDR3 is CASRPLARRGGAQYF. The CDR3 DNA is TGTGCCAGCAGGCCCCTAGCTCGGAGGGGGGGTGCCCAGTACTTC.

The genes are TRBV5-1 and TRBJ2-3, with 8 bases matching TRBD2. The CDR3 is made up of 17 amino acids. J gave up 0 bases and V 0 bases, and 6 bases lay outside the gene matches. Germline V gene data show CDR1 as SGHRS and CDR2 as YFSETQ. The CDR3 region is CASSLAGGGSSTDTQYF. The CDR3 DNA is TGCGCCAGCAGCTTGGCCGGGGGGGGGTCGAGCACAGATACGCAGTATTTT.

The rearrangement joins TRBV5-1 to TRBJ2-7; 8 bases are a match to TRBD1. This CDR3 is built from 12 residues. After removal of 3 bases from V and 5 bases from J, the junction contained 1 base not matched to a gene. The V gene's germline CDR1 is SGHRS and CDR2 YFSETQ. CDR3 amino acids: CASSSRGHEQYF. For the CDR3, the DNA is TGCGCCAGCAGCTCCAGGGGGCACGAGCAGTACTTC.

This clone was seen just once. The V and J genes are TRBV5-1 and TRBJ2-2; 14 nucleotides agree with TRBD2. The CDR3 runs 15 residues. The germline V gene encodes CDR1 SGHRS and CDR2 YFSETQ. The ends lost 4 bases at V and 6 bases at J; junction bases unmatched: 2. In DNA form, the CDR3 reads TGCGCCAGCAGCCGGGGACTAGCGGGAGCCGGGGAGCTGTTTTTT. As protein: CASSRGLAGAGELFF.

The chain uses TRBV5-1 and TRBJ1-1; D may be TRBD1 (5 bases). The CDR3 covers 13 residues. V lost 4 bases to trimming and J lost 1 base, with 8 bases between them. CDR1 is SGHRS and CDR2 is YFSETQ in the germline V gene. The DNA of the CDR3 is TGCGCCAGCAGCCCGACAGAGAACACTGAAGCTTTCTTT. It codes for CASSPTENTEAFF.

This chain joins TRBV5-1 and TRBJ2-1; D remains ambiguous. Germline assignment: CDR1 SGHRS and CDR2 YFSETQ. The CDR3 is 11 amino acids. The germline V and J ends were trimmed by 4 bases and 9 bases, with 8 bases remaining between them. DNA for the CDR3: TGCGCCAGCAGCCTCCCCGGTGAGCAGTTCTTC. Its translation is CASSLPGEQFF.

This chain links TRBV5-6 with TRBJ2-7, with TRBD2 matching 11 bases. This CDR3 has 13 amino acids. From germline, CDR1 is SGHDT and CDR2 YYEEEE. Trimming removed 3 bases from V and 6 bases from J; junction bases left unmatched: 2. Here the CDR3 reads CASSWGTSGEQYF. DNA of the CDR3: TGTGCCAGCAGCTGGGGGACTAGCGGCGAGCAGTACTTC.

The DNA of the CDR3 is TGTGCCAGCAGTTTCATTAAGTCTAGCGGAAGGACCTACAATGAGCAGTTCTTC. This gives the protein CASSFIKSSGRTYNEQFF. The chain carries TRBV28 and TRBJ2-1; the match to TRBD2 covers 7 bases. V dropped 3 bases and J dropped 2; count of bases not matched to a gene: 13. There are 18 residues in the CDR3. In germline, CDR1 is MDHEN, CDR2 SYDVKM. The full variable domain, with the rest looked up from reference TRBV28 and TRBJ2-1, is DVKVTQSSRYLVKRTGEKVFLECVQDMDHENMFWYRQDPGLGLRLIYFSYDVKMKEKGDIPEGYSVSREKKERFSLILESASTNQTSMYLCASSFIKSSGRTYNEQFFGPGTRLTVL.

This clone came up a few times. Other nucleotide sequences from this sample produce the same CDR3. The gene calls are TRBV27 and TRBJ2-7; D is perhaps TRBD2 (6 bases). Germline assignment: CDR1 MNHEY and CDR2 SMNVEV (reference sequence). The CDR3 is 14 residues long. V lost 2 bases and J lost 0, with 8 bases in between. CDR3 nucleotides: TGTGCCAGCAGTTTAGCGGGGAGCTCCTACGAGCAGTACTTC. It yields the protein CASSLAGSSYEQYF.

The chain has TRBV19 and TRBJ1-3; D is perhaps TRBD1 (6 bases). The germline gives CDR1 LNHDA, CDR2 SQIVND (reference sequence). The CDR3 has 14 amino acids. V was pared by 4 bases and J by 4 bases, with 11 bases between. The CDR3 region has the DNA TGTGCCAGTAGTAGAGCAGGGGACGGAAACACCATATATTTT. It encodes CASSRAGDGNTIYF.

The rearrangement joins TRBV19 to TRBJ2-2, with 7 bases matching TRBD2. The CDR3 runs to 13 residues. The germline V gene encodes CDR1 LNHDA and CDR2 SQIVND (reference sequence). V shed 10 bases and J 5 bases; nucleotides not matched to a gene: 7. Written as DNA, the CDR3 is TGTGCCACTACGGGGGGTCGAACCGGGGAGCTGTTTTTT. This gives the protein CATTGGRTGELFF.

This chain uses TRBV13 with TRBJ2-1; D ambiguous. V lost 1 base to trimming and J lost 9 bases, with 10 bases between them. Germline CDR1 is PRHDT and CDR2 is FYEKMQ (reference sequence). This CDR3 spans 13 amino acids. The DNA for the CDR3 is TGTGCCAGCAGCTTAGTTGCCTCGGGTGAGCAGTTCTTC. This gives the protein CASSLVASGEQFF.

J is TRBJ1-6 and V is TRBV5-4; D is ambiguous. With 4 bases removed from V and 0 bases from J, the gap between germline ends came to 8 bases. Germline CDR1 SGHNT, CDR2 YYREEE (reference sequence). This CDR3 spans 15 amino acids. CDR3 nucleotides: TGTGCCAGCAGCCCGGGAGGCTCCTATAATTCACCCCTCCACTTT. Amino acids: CASSPGGSYNSPLHF.

CDR3 loop: CASRRGYTGELFF. CDR3 nucleotide sequence: TGTGCCAGCAGGCGAGGGTACACCGGGGAGCTGTTTTTT. This sequence joins TRBV7-3 and TRBJ2-2; D is perhaps TRBD2 (5 bases). The ends were cut back, 6 bases at V and 3 bases at J, with 8 bases in the middle. The CDR3 totals 13 residues. Per the germline V gene, CDR1 is SGHTA and CDR2 is FQGTGA.

The chain recombines TRBV2 with TRBJ2-3; tentative D call: TRBD1 (6 bases). CDR3 length equals 18 residues. Germline V gene lookup returns CDR1 SNHLY and CDR2 FYNNEI. V dropped 8 bases and J dropped 3 bases, with 27 bases sitting between them. The chain's CDR3 is CASGGSRVEGPGTDTQYF. The CDR3 region has the DNA TGTGCCAGCGGGGGCTCCAGGGTAGAGGGTCCTGGGACAGATACGCAGTATTTT.

This clone was recorded only once. The chain links TRBV14 to TRBJ2-2; 7 bases align to TRBD2. Germline-derived CDR1 and CDR2 are SGHDN and FVKESK. The CDR3 extends over 16 amino acids. The V gene end was trimmed by 0 bases and the J gene end by 6 bases; junction bases not matched to a gene: 7. As DNA, the CDR3 is TGTGCCAGCAGCCAAGATTCATCGGGACTACCCGGGGAGCTGTTTTTT. It is translated as CASSQDSSGLPGELFF.

The CDR3 DNA reads as TGTGCCAGCAGCAACGTGCGGGGGCTGGGGGTCGAGCAGTTCTTC. It specifies CASSNVRGLGVEQFF. V is TRBV11-2 and J is TRBJ2-1; tentatively, D is TRBD2 (7 bases). The CDR3 covers 15 residues. Germline CDR1 is SGHAT and CDR2 is FQNNGV. Deletions cut 5 bases from V and 10 bases from J, with 21 bases between.